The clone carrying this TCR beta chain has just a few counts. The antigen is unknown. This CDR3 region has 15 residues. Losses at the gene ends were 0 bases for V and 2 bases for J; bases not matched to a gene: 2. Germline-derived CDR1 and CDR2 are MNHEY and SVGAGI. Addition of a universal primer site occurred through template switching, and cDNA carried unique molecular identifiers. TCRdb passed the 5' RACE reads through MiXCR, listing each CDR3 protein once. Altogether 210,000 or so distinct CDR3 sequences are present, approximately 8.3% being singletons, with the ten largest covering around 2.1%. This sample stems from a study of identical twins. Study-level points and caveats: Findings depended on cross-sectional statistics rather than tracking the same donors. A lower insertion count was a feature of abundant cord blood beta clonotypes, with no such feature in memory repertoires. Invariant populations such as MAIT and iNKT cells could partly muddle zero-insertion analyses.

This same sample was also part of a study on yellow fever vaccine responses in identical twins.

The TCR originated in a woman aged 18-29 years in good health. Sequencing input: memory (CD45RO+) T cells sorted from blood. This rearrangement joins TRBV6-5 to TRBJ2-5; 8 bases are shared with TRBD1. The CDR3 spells CASSYSRTGQETQYF. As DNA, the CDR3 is TGTGCCAGCAGTTACTCCCGGACAGGGCAAGAGACCCAGTACTTC.